The entry below gives a single T cell receptor (beta chain) sequence along with its context. This specimen belongs to a study of cytomegalovirus exposure and HLA in healthy donors. CDR1 and CDR2 from the germline V gene are MNHEY and SMNVEV (reference sequence). This CDR3 contains 11 residues. V was cut by 3 bases and J by 10 bases, with 10 bases left in between. A multiplex PCR was run with 60 Vbeta primers and 13 Jbeta primers. TCRdb's copy holds only in-frame clones and misses some; the assay was immunoSEQ multiplex PCR. The sample includes a few hundred thousand clones, over 65% seen only once; the top ten take approximately 3%.

The chain joins TRBV27 to TRBJ2-7; D possibly corresponds to TRBD1 (6 bases). Specimen: PBMCs. This TCR derives from a woman in her twenties or thirties in good health and CMV-seronegative. The CDR3 loop reads CASSLGARQYF. In DNA form, the CDR3 reads TGTGCCAGCAGTTTGGGGGCCCGTCAGTACTTC.